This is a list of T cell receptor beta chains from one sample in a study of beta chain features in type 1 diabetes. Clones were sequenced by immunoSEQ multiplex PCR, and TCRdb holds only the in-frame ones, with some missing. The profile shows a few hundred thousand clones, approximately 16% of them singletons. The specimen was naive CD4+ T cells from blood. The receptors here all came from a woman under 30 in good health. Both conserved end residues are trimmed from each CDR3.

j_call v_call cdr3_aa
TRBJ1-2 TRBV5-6 ASSFGAAPNYGYT
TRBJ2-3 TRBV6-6 ASSTSGTNTDTQY
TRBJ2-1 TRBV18 ASSPRGVRYNEQF
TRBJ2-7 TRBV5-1 ASSLGTGTVSYEQY
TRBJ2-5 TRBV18 ASSLWDSQETQY
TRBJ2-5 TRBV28 ASSRLAGAYQETQY
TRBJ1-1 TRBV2 ASRKGGNTEAF
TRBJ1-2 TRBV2 ASSRGTGGGGYT
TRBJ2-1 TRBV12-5 ASGLGQTPSYNEQF
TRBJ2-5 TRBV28 ASITRQGRETQY
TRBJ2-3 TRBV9 ASSVGLADTDTQY
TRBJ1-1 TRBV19 ASSSDRQTEAF
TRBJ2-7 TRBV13 ASSPPGNPYEQY
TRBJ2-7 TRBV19 DIGVAYEQY
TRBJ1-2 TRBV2 ASRGGRVYGYT
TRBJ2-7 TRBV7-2 ASSFQPGTSYEQY
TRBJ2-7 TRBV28 ASSLEAIYEQY
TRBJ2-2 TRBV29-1 SVANRLAGGRPGELF
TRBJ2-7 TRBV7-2 ASIKAGDTHEQY
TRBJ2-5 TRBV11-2 ASSLDGPYQETQY
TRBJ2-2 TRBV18 ASSPSGNTGELF
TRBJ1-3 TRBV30 AWSTGNTIY
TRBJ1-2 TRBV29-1 SVVAGVYGYT
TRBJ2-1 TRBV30 AWSRYNEQF
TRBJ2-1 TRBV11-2 ASSRLAGDRNEQF
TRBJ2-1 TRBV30 AWIRTVNYNEQF
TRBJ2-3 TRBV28 ASSFQQGSDTQY
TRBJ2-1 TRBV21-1 ASSPEGAHSGRYFEF
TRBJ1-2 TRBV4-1 ASSQDPTGTYGYT
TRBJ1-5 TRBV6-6 ASSRTGSDQPQH
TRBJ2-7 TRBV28 ASRPGGYEQY
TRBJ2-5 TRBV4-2 ASSQVLAGGPDRTQY
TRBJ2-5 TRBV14 ASSLRQETQY
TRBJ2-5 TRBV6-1 ASSPGLAGVETQY
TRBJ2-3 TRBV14 ASSHRGADTQY
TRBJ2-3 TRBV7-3 ASSSQPGQGSTQY
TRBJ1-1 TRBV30 ASPLEGNTEAF
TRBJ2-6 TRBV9 ASSPTVGLAGAGANVLT
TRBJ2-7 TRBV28 ASSPSGRALYEQY
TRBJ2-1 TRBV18 ASSPPSGGRHNEQF
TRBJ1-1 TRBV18 ASSPPGVGTEAF
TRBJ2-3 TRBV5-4 ASSLVAGSTDTQY